The 12 T cell receptor beta chains below come from one sample, sequenced in a study of T cell repertoires in cytomegalovirus infection (dated 2019 in TCRdb). Sequencing took place on an Illumina HiSeq 1500. TCRdb reprocessing: public reads trimmed at Q25 with fastp, clones called with MiXCR, in-frame beta chains kept. Rows merge per CDR3 protein into single entries with the most common DNA and genes. The sample includes roughly 230,000 distinct CDR3 sequences, with roughly 12% observed a single time. Roughly 1.7% of the sample is taken by the ten largest. Specimen: PBMCs. The receptors derive from a human donor in good health (CMV status not recorded). Some clones in this sample may be carry-over from other donors' samples.

The chain carries TRBV29-1 and TRBJ2-1, with 9 nucleotides matching TRBD2. The length of the CDR3 is 14 residues. The germline V gene encodes CDR1 SQVTM and CDR2 ANQGSEA. The V and J ends lost 6 bases and 5 bases, in that order; junction bases with no gene match: 8. The CDR3 sequence: CSVGAGGIHNEQFF. CDR3 DNA sequence: TGCAGCGTCGGAGCGGGGGGTATTCACAATGAGCAGTTCTTC.

This clonotype came up many times. This CDR3 reads CASSLARTGGRSTDTQYF. The DNA of the CDR3 is TGTGCCAGCAGCTTAGCGAGGACGGGCGGGAGAAGCACAGATACGCAGTATTTT. The rearrangement joins TRBV7-8 to TRBJ2-3; 7 nucleotides match TRBD2. Germline V CDR1 and CDR2: SGHVS, FQNEAQ. The junction had 9 bases not matched to a gene; V was cut back by 0 bases and J by 0 bases. The CDR3 is made up of 18 amino acids.

V usage is TRBV5-5 and J usage is TRBJ2-2; D may be TRBD2 (5 bases). This CDR3 has 13 residues. V lost 4 bases and J 4 bases, leaving 8 bases between the germline ends. Germline lookup yields CDR1 SGHKS and CDR2 YYEKEE (reference sequence). CDR3 nucleotide sequence: TGTGCCAGCAGCCGAGGGTCCACCGGGGAGCTGTTTTTT. Its translation is CASSRGSTGELFF.

Many counts were recorded for this clonotype. The chain carries TRBV7-2 and TRBJ2-2; D possibly corresponds to TRBD1 (6 bases). V was pared by 5 bases and J by 1 base, with 14 bases between. The germline gives CDR1 SGHTA, CDR2 FQGNSA. The CDR3 consists of 16 residues. CDR3 residues: CASSLHPGQNTGELFF. The CDR3 DNA is TGTGCCAGCAGCCTACACCCGGGACAGAACACCGGGGAGCTGTTTTTT.

This clonotype was recorded many times. The chain joins TRBV7-2 to TRBJ1-1, with a tentative D call TRBD1 (5 bases). V shed 1 base and J shed 10 bases, with 10 bases lying between them. Germline CDR1 reads SGHTA; CDR2 reads FQGNSA. This CDR3 spans 12 amino acids. The CDR3 bases are TGTGCCAGCAGCTTAGGGGGGTGGGGAGCTTTCTTT. Translation gives CASSLGGWGAFF.

Many counts were recorded for this clonotype. V gene TRBV11-2 combines with J gene TRBJ2-5, with no clear D. This CDR3 spans 15 amino acids. Trimming removed 0 bases at V and 3 bases at J, with 11 bases between. Germline V lookup: CDR1 SGHAT, CDR2 FQNNGV. CDR3 in DNA: TGTGCCAGCAGCTTAGAATCTATCAGCGAAGAGACCCAGTACTTC. This encodes CASSLESISEETQYF.

This clonotype was seen a few times. J is TRBJ1-1 and V is TRBV5-4; 7 bases are a match to TRBD1. Germline V CDR1 and CDR2: SGHNT, YYREEE (reference sequence). This CDR3 contains 15 residues. V was pared by 2 bases and J by 5 bases, with 9 bases of the junction left unmatched. CDR3 DNA: TGTGCCAGCAGCTTTGGTTTTCAGGGGGGTACTGAAGCTTTCTTT. Translation: CASSFGFQGGTEAFF. The whole variable domain, filled in from reference TRBV5-4 and TRBJ1-1, reads ETGVTQSPTHLIKTRGQQVTLRCSSQSGHNTVSWYQQALGQGPQFIFQYYREEENGRGNFPPRFSGLQFPNYSSELNVNALELDDSALYLCASSFGFQGGTEAFFGQGTRLTVV.

This chain's CDR3 is CASSGGDNEQFF. In DNA, the CDR3 is TGCGCCAGCAGCGGGGGGGACAATGAGCAGTTCTTC. V is TRBV4-1 and J is TRBJ2-1; TRBD2 matches 7 bases. J was trimmed by 5 bases and V by 5 bases; bases with no gene match: 0. From germline, CDR1 is MGHRA and CDR2 YSYEKL. The CDR3 consists of 12 residues.

There are many counts of this clonotype. This sequence joins TRBV19 and TRBJ1-1, with D hard to call. Deletions cut 7 bases from V and 3 bases from J, with 12 bases between. Germline V gene lookup returns CDR1 LNHDA and CDR2 SQIVND (reference sequence). The CDR3 covers 13 residues. Written as DNA, the CDR3 is TGTGCCAGTATTGGGAGCGGGTACACTGAAGCTTTCTTT. This codes for CASIGSGYTEAFF.

This clonotype turned up a few times. This chain joins TRBV18 and TRBJ1-1; D gene unclear. This CDR3 spans 13 amino acids. V lost 3 bases and J 1 base, leaving 6 bases between the germline ends. Germline-derived CDR1 and CDR2 are KGHSH and LQKENI. The CDR3: CASSPIANTEAFF. The CDR3 DNA is TGTGCCAGCTCACCCATAGCGAACACTGAAGCTTTCTTT.

The chain carries TRBV7-9 and TRBJ2-1; 12 nucleotides align to TRBD2. In germline, CDR1 is SEHNR, CDR2 FQNEAQ (reference sequence). The CDR3 contains 15 residues. The trim removed 3 bases at V and 8 bases at J, leaving 5 bases unmatched. In DNA form, the CDR3 reads TGTGCCAGCAGCTTCCGGACTAGCGGGGATGATGAGCAGTTCTTC. Translating gives CASSFRTSGDDEQFF.

The genes are TRBV20-1 and TRBJ1-1; D remains ambiguous. Trimming left V 6 bases short and J 0 bases short, with 5 bases between. The CDR3 runs 11 residues. CDR1 is DFQATT, CDR2 SNEGSKA, per germline (reference sequence). CDR3 sequence reads: CSAEVNTEAFF. DNA of the CDR3: TGCAGTGCGGAAGTGAACACTGAAGCTTTCTTT.